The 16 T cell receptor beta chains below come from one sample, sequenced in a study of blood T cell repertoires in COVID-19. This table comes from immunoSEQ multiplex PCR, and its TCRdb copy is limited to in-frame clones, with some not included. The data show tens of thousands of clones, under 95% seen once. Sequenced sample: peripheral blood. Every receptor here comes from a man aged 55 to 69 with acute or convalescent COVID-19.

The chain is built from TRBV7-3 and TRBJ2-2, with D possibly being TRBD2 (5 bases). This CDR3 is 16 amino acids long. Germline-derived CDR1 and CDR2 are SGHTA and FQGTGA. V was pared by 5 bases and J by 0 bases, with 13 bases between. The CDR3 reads CASSLLGNTNTGELFF. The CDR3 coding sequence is TGTGCCAGCAGCCTACTAGGCAATACGAACACCGGGGAGCTGTTTTTT.

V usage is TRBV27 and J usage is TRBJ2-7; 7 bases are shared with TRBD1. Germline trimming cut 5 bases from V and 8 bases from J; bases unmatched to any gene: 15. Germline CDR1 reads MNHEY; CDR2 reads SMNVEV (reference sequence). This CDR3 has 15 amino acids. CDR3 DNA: TGTGCCAGCAGTCCCATAACCGGGACAGTTAGGAAGCAGTACTTC. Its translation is CASSPITGTVRKQYF.

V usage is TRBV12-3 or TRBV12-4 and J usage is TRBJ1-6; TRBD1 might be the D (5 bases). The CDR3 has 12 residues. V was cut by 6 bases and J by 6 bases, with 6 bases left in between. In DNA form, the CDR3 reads TGTGCCAGCAGGGGGCCTAATTCACCCCTCCACTTT. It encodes CASRGPNSPLHF.

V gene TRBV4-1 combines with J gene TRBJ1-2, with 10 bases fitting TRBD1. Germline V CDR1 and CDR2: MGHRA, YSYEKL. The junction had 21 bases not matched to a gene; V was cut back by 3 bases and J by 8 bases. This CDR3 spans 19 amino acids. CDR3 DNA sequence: TGCGCCAGCAGCCAGACGCGGGGGGGGCCGGGACAGGGGTCGACCGGCTACACCTTC. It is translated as CASSQTRGGPGQGSTGYTF.

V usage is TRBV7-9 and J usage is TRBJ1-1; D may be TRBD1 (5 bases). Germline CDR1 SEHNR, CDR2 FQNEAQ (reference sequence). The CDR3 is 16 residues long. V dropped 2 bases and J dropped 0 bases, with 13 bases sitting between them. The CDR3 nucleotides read TGTGCCAGCAGCTTATGGGGCGGGACCTTGAACACTGAAGCTTTCTTT. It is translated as CASSLWGGTLNTEAFF.

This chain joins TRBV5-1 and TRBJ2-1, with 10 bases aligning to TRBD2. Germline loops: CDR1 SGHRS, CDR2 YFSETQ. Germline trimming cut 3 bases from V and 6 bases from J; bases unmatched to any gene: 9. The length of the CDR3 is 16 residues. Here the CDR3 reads CASSSSTSGQVNEQFF. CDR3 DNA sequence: TGCGCCAGCAGCTCCTCGACTAGCGGGCAAGTCAATGAGCAGTTCTTC. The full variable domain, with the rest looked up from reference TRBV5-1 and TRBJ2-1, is KAGVTQTPRYLIKTRGQQVTLSCSPISGHRSVSWYQQTPGQGLQFLFEYFSETQRNKGNFPGRFSGRQFSNSRSEMNVSTLELGDSALYLCASSSSTSGQVNEQFFGPGTRLTVL.

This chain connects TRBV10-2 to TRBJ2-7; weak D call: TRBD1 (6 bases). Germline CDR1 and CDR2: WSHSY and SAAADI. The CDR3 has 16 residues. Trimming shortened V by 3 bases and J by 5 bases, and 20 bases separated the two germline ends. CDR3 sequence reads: CASSDLTTYRVDEQYF. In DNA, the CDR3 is TGCGCCAGCAGTGACCTAACCACTTACAGGGTCGACGAGCAGTACTTC.

In DNA, the CDR3 is TGTGCCAGCAGCAAAGCGCTCCGATCAGCTAACTATGGCTACACCTTC. This gives the protein CASSKALRSANYGYTF. V is TRBV21-1 and J is TRBJ1-2; the D segment call TRBD1 is taken from the table without a DNA check. TRBV21-1 is a pseudogene locus. This CDR3 spans 16 amino acids.

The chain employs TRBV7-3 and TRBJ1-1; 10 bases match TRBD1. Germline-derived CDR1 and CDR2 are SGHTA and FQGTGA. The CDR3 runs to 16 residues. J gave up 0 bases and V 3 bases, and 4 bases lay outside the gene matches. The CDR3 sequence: CASSLGTGDMNTEAFF. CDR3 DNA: TGTGCCAGCAGCTTGGGGACAGGGGACATGAACACTGAAGCTTTCTTT.

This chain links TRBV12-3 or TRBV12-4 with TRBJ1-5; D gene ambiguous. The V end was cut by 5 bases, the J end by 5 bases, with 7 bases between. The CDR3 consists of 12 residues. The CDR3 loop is CASSLEDQPQHF. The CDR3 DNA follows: TGTGCCAGCAGTCTCGAGGATCAGCCCCAGCATTTT.

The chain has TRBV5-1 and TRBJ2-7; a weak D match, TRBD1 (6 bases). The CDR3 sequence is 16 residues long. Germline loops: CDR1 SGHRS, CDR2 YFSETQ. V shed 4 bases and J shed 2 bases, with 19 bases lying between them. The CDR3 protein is CASSRIGTSRAYEQYF. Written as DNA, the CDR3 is TGCGCCAGCAGCCGGATAGGGACAAGTCGAGCCTACGAGCAGTACTTC.

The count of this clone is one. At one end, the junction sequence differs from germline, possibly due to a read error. The CDR3 sequence is CASSLGTGGRETQYF. In DNA form, the CDR3 reads TGTGCTAGCAGCTTAGGTACAGGGGGGCGAGAGACCCAGTACTTC. The rearrangement links TRBV7-7 to TRBJ2-5, with 8 bases fitting TRBD1. Germline CDR1 SSHAT, CDR2 FNYEAQ (reference sequence). The CDR3 has 15 amino acids.

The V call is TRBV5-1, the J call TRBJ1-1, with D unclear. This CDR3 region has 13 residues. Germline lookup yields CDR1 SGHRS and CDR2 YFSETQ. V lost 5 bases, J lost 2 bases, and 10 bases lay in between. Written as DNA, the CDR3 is TGCGCCAGCAGTGAGCGGTTAAACACTGAAGCTTTCTTT. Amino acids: CASSERLNTEAFF. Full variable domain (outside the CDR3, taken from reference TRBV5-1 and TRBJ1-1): KAGVTQTPRYLIKTRGQQVTLSCSPISGHRSVSWYQQTPGQGLQFLFEYFSETQRNKGNFPGRFSGRQFSNSRSEMNVSTLELGDSALYLCASSERLNTEAFFGQGTRLTVV.

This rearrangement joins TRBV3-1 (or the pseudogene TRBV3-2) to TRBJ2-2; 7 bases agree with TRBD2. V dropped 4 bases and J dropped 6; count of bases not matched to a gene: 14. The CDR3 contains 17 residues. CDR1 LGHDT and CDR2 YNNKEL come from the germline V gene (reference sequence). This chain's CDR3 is CASSPYVVAGGSGELFF. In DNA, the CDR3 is TGTGCCAGCAGCCCGTATGTGGTAGCGGGTGGCTCCGGGGAGCTGTTTTTT.

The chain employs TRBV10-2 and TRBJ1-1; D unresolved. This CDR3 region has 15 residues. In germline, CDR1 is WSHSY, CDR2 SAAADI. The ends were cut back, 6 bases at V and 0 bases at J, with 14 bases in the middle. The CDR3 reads CASSVSAALNTEAFF. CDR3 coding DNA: TGCGCCAGCAGCGTAAGTGCGGCCTTGAACACTGAAGCTTTCTTT.

The CDR3 is CASSLGTGTARPHEQYF. The CDR3 DNA reads as TGTGCCAGCAGCTTAGGCACCGGGACTGCCAGACCTCACGAGCAGTACTTC. The chain has TRBV7-6 and TRBJ2-7; tentative D call: TRBD2 (6 bases). The CDR3 totals 17 residues. In germline, CDR1 is SGHVS, CDR2 FNYEAQ. Trimming cost V 1 base and J 5 bases, with 21 bases left between them.